These T cell receptor beta chains were read from a single sample in a study of T cell responses to AZD1222 COVID-19 vaccine. Repertoires were generated with immunoSEQ multiplex PCR, while TCRdb's copy carries only in-frame clones and drops some. The repertoire holds 65,000 to 70,000 clones, with 80% to 90% as singletons. The input for sequencing was peripheral blood, taken 28 days after the second AZD1222 dose. All receptors derive from an adult who received the AZD1222 COVID-19 vaccine. Both conserved end residues are part of each CDR3. D genes are given only for firm matches. The size of a clone is reported for some rows only, either as once, few or many, or as a class for expanded clones.

J,size,D,V,CDR3,DNA
TRBJ2-3,few,-,TRBV2,CASSEESGVADTQYF,TGTGCCAGCAGTGAAGAGTCAGGGGTGGCAGATACGCAGTATTTT
TRBJ1-3,-,-,TRBV6-6,CASSPSAASSGNTIYF,TGTGCCAGCAGCCCCTCGGCAGCCAGCTCTGGAAACACCATATATTTT
TRBJ2-5,-,-,TRBV3-1/TRBV3-2,CASSWSGGQETQYF,TGTGCCAGCAGTTGGTCCGGGGGACAAGAGACCCAGTACTTC
TRBJ1-2,-,-,TRBV19,CASTSPDRNYGYTF,TGTGCCAGTACCTCACCCGACAGGAACTATGGCTACACCTTC
TRBJ1-3,-,-,TRBV6-5,CASSQARGNTIYF,TGTGCCAGCAGCCAAGCCCGTGGAAACACCATATATTTT
TRBJ2-1,-,-,TRBV20-1,CSASFAGRYNEQFF,TGCAGTGCTAGTTTCGCGGGGCGCTACAATGAGCAGTTCTTC
TRBJ1-1,-,-,TRBV5-1,CASSLARANTEAFF,TGCGCCAGCAGCTTGGCCAGGGCGAACACTGAAGCTTTCTTT
TRBJ1-1,-,-,TRBV4-1,CASSRRGDREDTEAFF,TGCGCCAGCAGCCGCAGAGGGGACCGGGAGGACACTGAAGCTTTCTTT
TRBJ1-1,-,TRBD1,TRBV7-6,CASSLNPGQRVFF,TGTGCCAGCAGCTTAAACCCGGGACAGCGGGTGTTCTTT
TRBJ1-6,-,-,TRBV7-2,CASSLQPPQGGSPLHF,TGTGCCAGCAGCTTACAACCCCCCCAGGGCGGTTCACCCCTCCACTTT
TRBJ2-7,-,-,TRBV23-1,CASRKAGGFSSYEQYF,TGCGCCAGCAGGAAGGCGGGCGGCTTTAGCTCCTACGAGCAGTACTTC
TRBJ2-1,-,TRBD2,TRBV5-4,CASSLMLAGDNEQFF,TGTGCCAGCAGCTTGATGTTAGCGGGGGACAATGAGCAGTTCTTC
TRBJ2-2,-,TRBD1,TRBV6-2/TRBV6-3,CASSNGQGAPGELFF,TGTGCCAGCAGTAACGGACAGGGGGCGCCCGGGGAGCTGTTTTTT
TRBJ1-4,-,-,TRBV6-5,CASSYSRGRAPEIF,TGTGCCAGCAGTTACTCGAGGGGGAGGGCCCCAGAGATTTTT
TRBJ1-3,-,-,TRBV5-1,CASSLATGGNTIYF,TGCGCCAGCAGCTTGGCCACAGGCGGAAACACCATATATTTT
TRBJ1-6,-,TRBD1,TRBV4-3,CASSQERTGAESPLHF,TGCGCCAGCAGCCAAGAAAGGACAGGGGCTGAGTCACCCCTCCACTTT
TRBJ2-1,-,TRBD1,TRBV5-1,CASSSQGADNEQFF,TGCGCCAGCAGCTCGCAGGGGGCAGACAATGAGCAGTTCTTC
TRBJ1-3,-,TRBD1,TRBV7-9,CASSPGGSVGNTIYF,TGTGCCAGCAGCCCAGGGGGGAGCGTAGGAAACACCATATATTTT
TRBJ1-1,-,-,TRBV11-2,CASSSGVTGEAFF,TGTGCCAGCAGCTCCGGGGTGACGGGTGAAGCTTTCTTT
TRBJ2-7,-,-,TRBV18,CASSPPLQGGNEQYF,TGTGCCAGCTCACCACCCCTTCAGGGCGGGAACGAGCAGTACTTC
TRBJ1-3,-,TRBD1,TRBV28,CASSNGQVLSGNTIYF,TGTGCCAGCAGTAACGGACAGGTACTCTCTGGAAACACCATATATTTT
TRBJ1-4,-,TRBD1,TRBV5-8,CASSTGTGRREEKLFF,TGTGCCAGCAGCACCGGGACAGGGCGAAGGGAAGAAAAACTGTTTTTT
TRBJ2-4,-,-,TRBV5-1,CASSLVAGLGNIQYF,TGCGCCAGCAGCTTGGTTGCAGGGCTCGGAAACATTCAGTACTTC
TRBJ1-5,-,-,TRBV27,CASSLNAGRIYSNQPQHF,TGTGCCAGCAGCCTAAACGCGGGACGGATATATAGCAATCAGCCCCAGCATTTT
TRBJ1-1,once,TRBD1,TRBV29-1,CSVRDGKGATEAFF,TGCAGCGTGAGAGATGGGAAGGGGGCCACTGAAGCTTTCTTT
TRBJ1-2,-,TRBD1,TRBV6-5,CASRLLGQGDYGYTF,TGTGCCAGCAGGCTACTGGGACAGGGGGACTATGGCTACACCTTC
TRBJ2-1,-,-,TRBV19,CASSIGQYNEQFF,TGTGCCAGTAGTATCGGACAGTACAATGAGCAGTTCTTC
TRBJ2-7,-,-,TRBV4-1,CASSQDFSEQYF,TGCGCCAGCAGCCAAGATTTTAGCGAGCAGTACTTC
TRBJ2-7,-,TRBD1,TRBV25-1,CASSEGTGASAVSYF,TGTGCCAGCAGTGAGGGGACAGGGGCCTCAGCAGTTAGTTACTTC
TRBJ1-1,few,-,TRBV5-4,CASSPKTTGSITEAFF,TGTGCCAGCAGCCCCAAAACCACTGGTAGTATCACTGAAGCTTTCTTT
TRBJ1-4,-,-,TRBV7-9,CASSIIPGQPSEKLFF,TGTGCCAGCAGCATCATCCCAGGACAGCCCTCAGAAAAACTGTTTTTT
TRBJ1-6,few,-,TRBV7-2,CASSFGFNSPLHF,TGTGCCAGCAGCTTTGGCTTTAATTCACCCCTCCACTTT
TRBJ2-3,-,TRBD2,TRBV2,CASSRPGTSGGATDTQYF,TGTGCCAGCAGTCGCCCCGGGACTAGCGGGGGAGCCACAGATACGCAGTATTTT
TRBJ1-6,-,TRBD1,TRBV6-5,CASSRRQGDNSPLHF,TGTGCCAGCAGCCGAAGGCAGGGGGACAATTCACCCCTCCACTTT
TRBJ1-2,-,-,TRBV14,CASSQDPLANYGYTF,TGTGCCAGCAGCCAAGATCCCCTTGCTAACTATGGCTACACCTTC
TRBJ2-1,-,-,TRBV28,CASSLVRAGPSSYNEQFF,TGTGCCAGCAGTTTAGTAAGAGCCGGACCTAGCTCCTACAATGAGCAGTTCTTC
TRBJ2-7,-,-,TRBV7-2,CASSGVGGREQYF,TGTGCCAGCAGCGGGGTTGGGGGTCGCGAGCAGTACTTC
TRBJ2-1,-,TRBD1,TRBV24-1,CATSDPGQIVGEQFF,TGTGCCACCAGTGACCCGGGACAGATCGTGGGTGAGCAGTTCTTC
TRBJ1-1,-,-,TRBV6-6,CASSYQTANTEAFF,TGTGCCAGCAGTTATCAGACAGCGAACACTGAAGCTTTCTTT
TRBJ1-2,-,-,TRBV11-2,CASSITPYGYTF,TGTGCCAGCAGCATCACACCGTATGGCTACACCTTC
TRBJ2-7,once,-,TRBV6-2/TRBV6-3,CASSPDTLYEQYF,TGTGCCAGCAGTCCGGACACCCTTTACGAGCAGTACTTC
TRBJ2-5,-,-,TRBV5-8,CASSPTGLETQYF,TGTGCCAGCAGCCCTACGGGCTTAGAGACCCAGTACTTC
TRBJ1-1,-,TRBD1,TRBV5-1,CASSSEGTGGGLEAFF,TGCGCCAGCAGCTCGGAGGGGACAGGGGGCGGGTTGGAAGCTTTCTTT
TRBJ1-6,-,-,TRBV12-5,CASGLVLAGEGSPLHF,TGTGCTAGTGGTTTGGTACTGGCAGGGGAAGGTTCACCCCTCCACTTT